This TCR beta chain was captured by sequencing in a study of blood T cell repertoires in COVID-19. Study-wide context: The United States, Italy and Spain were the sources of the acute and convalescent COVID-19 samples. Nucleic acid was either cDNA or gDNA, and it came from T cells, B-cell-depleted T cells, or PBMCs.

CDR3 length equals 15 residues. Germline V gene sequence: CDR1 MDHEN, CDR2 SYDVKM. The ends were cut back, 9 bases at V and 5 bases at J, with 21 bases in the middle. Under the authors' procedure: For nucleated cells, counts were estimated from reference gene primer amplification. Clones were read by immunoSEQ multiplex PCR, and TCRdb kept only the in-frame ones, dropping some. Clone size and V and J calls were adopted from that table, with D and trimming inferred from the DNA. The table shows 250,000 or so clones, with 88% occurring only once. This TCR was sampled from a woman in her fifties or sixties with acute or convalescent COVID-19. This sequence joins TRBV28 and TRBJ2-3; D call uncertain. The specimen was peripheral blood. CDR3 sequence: CASTLLHSSLDTQYF. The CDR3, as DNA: TGTGCCAGTACCTTGCTCCACAGCTCACTAGATACGCAGTATTTT.